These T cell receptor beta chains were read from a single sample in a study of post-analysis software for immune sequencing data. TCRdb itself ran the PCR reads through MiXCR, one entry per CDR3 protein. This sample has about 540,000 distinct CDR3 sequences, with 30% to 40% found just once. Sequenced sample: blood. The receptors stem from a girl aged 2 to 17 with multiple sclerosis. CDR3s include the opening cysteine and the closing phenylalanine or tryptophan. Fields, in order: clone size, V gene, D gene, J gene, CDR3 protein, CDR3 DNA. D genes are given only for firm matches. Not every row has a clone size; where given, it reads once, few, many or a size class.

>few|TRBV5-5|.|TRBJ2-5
CASSLLQIQETQYF
TGTGCCAGCAGCCTCCTACAGATCCAAGAGACCCAGTACTTC
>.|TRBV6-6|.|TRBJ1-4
CASSYSRQSEKLFF
TGTGCCAGCAGTTACTCAAGGCAGTCTGAAAAACTGTTTTTT
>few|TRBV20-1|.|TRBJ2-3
CSAREDTSSDTQYF
TGCAGTGCTAGGGAGGACACCAGTTCAGATACGCAGTATTTT
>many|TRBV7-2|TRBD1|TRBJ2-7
CASSLGTGYYEQYF
TGTGCCAGCAGCTTAGGGACAGGATACTACGAGCAGTACTTC
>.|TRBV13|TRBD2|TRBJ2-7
CASSLGRELAGLGYEQYF
TGTGCCAGCAGCTTAGGCCGTGAACTAGCGGGGCTCGGGTACGAGCAGTACTTC
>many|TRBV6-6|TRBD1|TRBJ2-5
CASRRRQGQETQYF
TGTGCCAGCAGGAGGAGACAGGGCCAAGAGACCCAGTACTTC
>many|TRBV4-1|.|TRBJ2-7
CASSQDYNPRWGSYEQYF
TGCGCCAGCAGCCAAGATTATAACCCGCGGTGGGGATCCTACGAGCAGTACTTC
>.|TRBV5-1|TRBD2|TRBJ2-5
CASSLDGTSGSRETQYF
TGCGCCAGCAGCTTGGACGGAACTAGCGGAAGTAGGGAGACCCAGTACTTC
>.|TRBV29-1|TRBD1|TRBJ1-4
CSVSVGTGAEKLFF
TGCAGCGTTTCGGTCGGGACAGGGGCTGAAAAACTGTTTTTT
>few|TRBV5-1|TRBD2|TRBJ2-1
CASSPREGYNEQFF
TGCGCCAGCAGCCCGCGGGAGGGGTACAATGAGCAGTTCTTC
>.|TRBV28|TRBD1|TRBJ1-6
CASNNRGAPLHF
TGTGCCAGCAACAACAGGGGGGCACCCCTCCACTTT
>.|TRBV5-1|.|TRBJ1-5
CASSPEGGYSNQPQHF
TGCGCCAGCAGCCCCGAGGGAGGGTATAGCAATCAGCCCCAGCATTTT
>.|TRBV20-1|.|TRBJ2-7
CSAREVTTYEQYF
TGCAGTGCTAGAGAGGTGACTACTTACGAGCAGTACTTC
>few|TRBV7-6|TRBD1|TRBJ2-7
CASSALTGQTSYEQYF
TGTGCCAGCAGCGCCCTCACGGGACAGACCTCCTACGAGCAGTACTTC
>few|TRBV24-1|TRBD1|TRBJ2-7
CATSPGTGLNQQYF
TGTGCCACCAGTCCCGGGACAGGGCTCAATCAGCAGTACTTC
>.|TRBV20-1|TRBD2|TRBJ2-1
CSARASGGTLDEQFF
TGCAGTGCTAGGGCTAGCGGGGGCACCCTCGATGAGCAGTTCTTC
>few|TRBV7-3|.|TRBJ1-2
CASSSGPSLYGYTF
TGTGCCAGCAGCTCGGGCCCGAGTCTCTATGGCTACACCTTC
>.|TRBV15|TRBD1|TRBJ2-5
CATSTGTAQETQYF
TGTGCCACCAGCACAGGGACAGCCCAAGAGACCCAGTACTTC
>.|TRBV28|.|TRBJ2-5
CASSSPRGPSLNEQYF
TGTGCCAGCAGTTCCCCCCGGGGGCCTTCTCTGAATGAGCAGTACTTC
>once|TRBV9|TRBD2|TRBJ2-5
CASSDASGGALETQYF
TGTGCCAGCAGCGACGCTAGCGGGGGGGCCCTCGAGACCCAGTACTTC
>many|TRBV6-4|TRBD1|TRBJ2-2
CASSRSTGGTNTGELFF
TGTGCCAGCAGTCGATCGACAGGGGGGACCAACACCGGGGAGCTGTTTTTT
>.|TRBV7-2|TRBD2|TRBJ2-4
CASSFPLAGEPINIQYF
TGTGCCAGCAGCTTTCCACTAGCGGGGGAGCCGATAAACATTCAGTACTTC
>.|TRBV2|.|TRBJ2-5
CASNNDGMETRYF
TGTGCCAGCAACAACGACGGTATGGAGACCCGGTACTTC
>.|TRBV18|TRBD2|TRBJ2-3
CASSPPESGGATDTQYF
TGTGCCAGCTCACCACCCGAAAGCGGGGGGGCGACAGATACGCAGTATTTT
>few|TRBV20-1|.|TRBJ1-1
CSARGVPNTEAFF
TGCAGTGCTAGAGGGGTACCGAACACTGAAGCTTTCTTT
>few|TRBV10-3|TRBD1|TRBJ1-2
CAISGTGRDYGYTF
TGTGCCATCAGTGGGACAGGGAGAGACTATGGCTACACCTTC
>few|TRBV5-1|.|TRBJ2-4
CASSAATENIKNIQYF
TGCGCCAGCAGCGCGGCGACAGAGAATATTAAAAACATTCAGTACTTC
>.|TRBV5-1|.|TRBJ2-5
CVSSLGLIGRETQYF
TGCGTCAGCAGCCTTGGCCTAATTGGACGGGAGACCCAGTACTTC
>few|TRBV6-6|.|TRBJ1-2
CASTQQAFYGYTF
TGTGCCAGCACCCAACAAGCGTTCTATGGCTACACCTTC
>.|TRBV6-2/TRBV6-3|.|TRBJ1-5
CASKPRGFEGNQPQHF
TGTGCCAGCAAACCAAGGGGGTTCGAGGGCAATCAGCCCCAGCATTTT
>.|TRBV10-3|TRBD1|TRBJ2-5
CATKGDRDGETQYF
TGTGCCACCAAAGGGGACAGGGATGGGGAGACCCAGTACTTC
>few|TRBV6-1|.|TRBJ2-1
CASTGGGRGRYNEQFF
TGTGCCAGTACTGGAGGGGGGCGGGGGAGGTACAATGAGCAGTTCTTC
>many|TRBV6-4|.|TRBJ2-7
CASNFRVDKRRSSYEQYF
TGTGCCAGCAATTTCCGTGTGGACAAGAGGCGAAGTTCCTACGAGCAGTACTTC
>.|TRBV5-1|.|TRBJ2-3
CASSLTELLADTQYF
TGCGCCAGCAGCTTGACAGAGTTGTTGGCAGATACGCAGTATTTT
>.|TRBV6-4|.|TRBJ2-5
CASSDDREEEQYF
TGTGCCAGCAGTGACGACAGGGAGGAGGAGCAGTACTTC
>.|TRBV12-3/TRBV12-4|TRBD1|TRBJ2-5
CASSFGAGGRRETQYF
TGTGCCAGCAGTTTTGGGGCAGGGGGCAGACGAGAGACCCAGTACTTC
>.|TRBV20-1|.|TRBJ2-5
CSATREETQYF
TGCAGTGCTACAAGAGAAGAGACCCAGTACTTC
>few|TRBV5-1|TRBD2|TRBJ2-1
CASSELAVTRNEQFF
TGCGCCAGCAGCGAACTAGCGGTAACCCGGAATGAGCAGTTCTTC
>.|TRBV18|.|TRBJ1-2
CASSPRRGGDGYTF
TGTGCCAGCTCACCACGTAGGGGGGGCGATGGCTACACCTTC
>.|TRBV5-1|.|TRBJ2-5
CASSLSLKTQYF
TGCGCCAGCAGCTTGTCGCTAAAGACCCAGTACTTC
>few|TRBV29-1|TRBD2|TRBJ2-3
CSVALSSGGSDTQYF
TGCAGCGTGGCCCTGAGCTCGGGAGGGTCAGATACGCAGTATTTT
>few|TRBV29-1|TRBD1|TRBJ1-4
CSVEGQGAEKLFF
TGCAGCGTTGAGGGACAGGGGGCGGAAAAACTGTTTTTT
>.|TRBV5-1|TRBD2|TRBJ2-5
CASSLWPRGTQETQYF
TGCGCCAGCAGCTTGTGGCCGCGGGGGACCCAAGAGACCCAGTACTTC
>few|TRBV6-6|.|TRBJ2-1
CASSYKDNEQFF
TGTGCCAGCAGTTACAAGGACAATGAGCAGTTCTTC
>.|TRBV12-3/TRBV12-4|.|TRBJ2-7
CASTLANAEPTYEQYF
TGTGCCAGCACCCTAGCCAACGCGGAACCTACTTACGAGCAGTACTTC
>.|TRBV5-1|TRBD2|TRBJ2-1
CASSLAGATYNEQFF
TGTGCCAGCAGCTTAGCGGGGGCAACGTACAATGAGCAGTTCTTC
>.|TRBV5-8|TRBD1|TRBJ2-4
CASSLTGVGKNIQYF
TGTGCCAGCAGCTTGACAGGGGTTGGCAAAAACATTCAGTACTTC
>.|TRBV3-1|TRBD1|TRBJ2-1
CASSRSGQHNEQFF
TGTGCCAGCAGCCGATCGGGACAGCACAATGAGCAGTTCTTC
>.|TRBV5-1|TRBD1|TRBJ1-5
CASSLQGRSNQPQHF
TGCGCCAGCAGCTTACAGGGGCGCAGCAATCAGCCCCAGCATTTT
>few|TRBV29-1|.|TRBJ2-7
CSVEGPRGGADYEQYF
TGCAGCGTTGAAGGCCCCAGGGGCGGGGCGGACTACGAGCAGTACTTC
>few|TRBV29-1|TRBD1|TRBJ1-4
CSVNRGTNEKLFF
TGCAGCGTTAACAGGGGAACTAATGAAAAACTGTTTTTT
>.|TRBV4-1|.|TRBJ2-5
CASSQAQAGVHQETQYF
TGCGCCAGCAGCCAAGCCCAGGCAGGGGTCCACCAAGAGACCCAGTACTTC
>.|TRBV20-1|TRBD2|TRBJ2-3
CSARSGLAGGKTDTQYF
TGCAGTGCTAGATCGGGACTAGCGGGGGGGAAAACAGATACGCAGTATTTT
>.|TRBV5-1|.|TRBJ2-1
CASSLVGDGSYNEQFF
TGCGCCAGCAGCTTGGTAGGGGACGGCTCCTACAATGAGCAGTTCTTC
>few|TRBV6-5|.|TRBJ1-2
CASSPYQGYGYTF
TGTGCCAGCAGCCCCTACCAGGGATATGGCTACACCTTC
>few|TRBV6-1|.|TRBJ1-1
CASSVLVGPGMNTEAFF
TGTGCCAGCAGTGTCCTTGTGGGTCCGGGGATGAACACTGAAGCTTTCTTT
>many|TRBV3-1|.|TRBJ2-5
CASSPRQETQYF
TGTGCCAGCTCACCTCGCCAAGAGACCCAGTACTTC
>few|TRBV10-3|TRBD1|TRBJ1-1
CAISEPGRGLNTEAFF
TGTGCCATCAGTGAGCCTGGCAGGGGGCTGAACACTGAAGCTTTCTTT
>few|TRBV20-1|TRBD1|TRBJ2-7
CSARTGTGSKEQYF
TGCAGTGCTAGAACCGGGACAGGGAGTAAAGAGCAGTACTTC
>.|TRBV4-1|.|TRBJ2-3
CASSQDQVLTDTQYF
TGCGCCAGCAGCCAAGATCAGGTCCTCACAGATACGCAGTATTTT